A few counts support the clone carrying this T cell receptor beta chain. Its specificity is not known. Sequencing targeted expressed TCRB transcripts, as all isolated RNA had been reverse transcribed. Clones were read by immunoSEQ multiplex PCR, and TCRdb kept only the in-frame ones, dropping some. The sample carries under 20,000 clones, roughly two thirds recorded once. This entry is derived from a study of beta chain features in type 1 diabetes. Trimming took 1 base from V and 3 from J; bases not matched to a gene: 3. In germline, CDR1 is KGHSH, CDR2 LQKENI. The length of the CDR3 is 15 residues. Overall study findings and caveats: In every one of the four CD4+ subsets, TCRB CDR3s were moderately but significantly shorter in Type 1 diabetes patients. For type 1 diabetes patients, VDJ junctions showed fewer insertions and more deletions.

The chain joins TRBV18 to TRBJ2-1; 7 nucleotides agree with TRBD1. Sequences were obtained from stem cell memory CD4+ T cells from blood. The receptor's source is a man aged 25-45 years with type 1 diabetes. The CDR3 loop is CASSPRRQGYNEQFF. CDR3 DNA sequence: TGTGCCAGCTCACCACGAAGACAGGGCTACAATGAGCAGTTCTTC.